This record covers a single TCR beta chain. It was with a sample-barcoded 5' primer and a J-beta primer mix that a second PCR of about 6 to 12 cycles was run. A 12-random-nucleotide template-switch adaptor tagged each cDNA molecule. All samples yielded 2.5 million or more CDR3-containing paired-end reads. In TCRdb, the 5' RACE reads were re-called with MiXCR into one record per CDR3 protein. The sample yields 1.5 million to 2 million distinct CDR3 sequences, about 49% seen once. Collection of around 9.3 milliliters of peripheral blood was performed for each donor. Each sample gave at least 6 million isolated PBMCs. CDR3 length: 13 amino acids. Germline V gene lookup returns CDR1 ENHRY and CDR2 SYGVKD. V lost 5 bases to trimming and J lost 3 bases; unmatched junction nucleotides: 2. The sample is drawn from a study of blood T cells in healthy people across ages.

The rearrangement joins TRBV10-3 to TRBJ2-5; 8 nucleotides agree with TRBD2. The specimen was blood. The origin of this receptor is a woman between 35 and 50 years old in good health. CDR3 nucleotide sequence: TGTGCCATCAGTACGGGGGGGAAAGAGACCCAGTACTTC. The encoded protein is CAISTGGKETQYF.